A selection of T cell receptor beta chains follows, all from one sample in a study of cytomegalovirus exposure and HLA in healthy donors. Repertoires were generated with immunoSEQ multiplex PCR, while TCRdb's copy carries only in-frame clones and drops some. The sample holds hundreds of thousands of clones, 80% to 90% seen once. The sample consisted of PBMCs. Receptor source: a woman under 30 in good health and CMV-seronegative. Each CDR3 is given with its conserved first and last residue. Each record gives: J gene, V gene, CDR3 protein.

>TRBJ2-3|TRBV27
CASSLGGALTDTQYF
>TRBJ1-6|TRBV2
CASSERGGPSSYNSPLHF
>TRBJ1-2|TRBV30
CASSQGAKGGYTF
>TRBJ1-4|TRBV5-1
CASSLGTLATNEKLFF
>TRBJ1-2|TRBV11-2
CASSGNNRGGYTF
>TRBJ2-1|TRBV6-5
CASSSRGLDEQFF
>TRBJ2-3|TRBV9
CASSELGTSVGKARTDTQYF
>TRBJ2-1|TRBV29-1
CSVDATSGRWDEQFF
>TRBJ2-2|TRBV7-6
CASRAGTGETGELFF
>TRBJ1-5|TRBV4-1
CASSVPGNQPQHF
>TRBJ2-7|TRBV6-6
CASSDIPYEQYF
>TRBJ2-1|TRBV25-1
CASSELLRGSYNEQFF
>TRBJ2-7|TRBV28
CASSPLLAGGHTLLNF
>TRBJ1-4|TRBV11-2
CASSLRAGQVKLFF
>TRBJ1-2|TRBV27
CASSTGTDNYGYTF
>TRBJ1-1|TRBV27
CASSLLGGTEAFF
>TRBJ2-3|TRBV9
CASSEMTRGMADTQYF
>TRBJ2-1|TRBV19
CASSRGTQLRNEQFF
>TRBJ1-4|TRBV5-4
CASSAVGGKLFF
>TRBJ2-1|TRBV2
CASSGTTRTGVSYNEQFF
>TRBJ2-3|TRBV19
CASSPGTYTDTQYF
>TRBJ1-1|TRBV28
CASSLDRGTEAFF
>TRBJ1-1|TRBV29-1
CSAVLNTEAFF
>TRBJ2-1|TRBV28
CASCGGLSYNEQFF
>TRBJ1-5|TRBV28
CASSLPRDNQPQHF
>TRBJ1-2|TRBV18
CASSPGVNYGYTF
>TRBJ2-3|TRBV30
CAWSVGRGTDTQYF
>TRBJ2-1|TRBV9
CASSAGSGGYNEQFF
>TRBJ2-7|TRBV4-1
CASSQAATSGSYEQYF
>TRBJ1-3|TRBV13
CASSSRGGPGNTIYF
>TRBJ2-7|TRBV6-5
CASSSPGDSPYEQYF
>TRBJ2-7|TRBV5-4
CASSLQGTSEQYF
>TRBJ1-1|TRBV14
CASSQDRDRGNTEAFF
>TRBJ1-1|TRBV28
CASTGGQITEAFF
>TRBJ2-5|TRBV27
CASSSEAGRETQYF
>TRBJ2-5|TRBV4-1
CASSRGLAEAQYF
>TRBJ2-3|TRBV1
CTSSQPRAGLAGGRGDGTDTQYF
>TRBJ1-2|TRBV28
CASTTKAQGRQGGYTF
>TRBJ2-3|TRBV7-7
CASSPRPGTDTQYF
>TRBJ2-7|TRBV28
CASSPPGGTYEQYF
>TRBJ1-1|TRBV5-1
CASSLGDRVGPKTNTEAFF
>TRBJ1-5|TRBV18
CASSPGLSNQPQHF
>TRBJ1-5|TRBV5-6
CASSLLNQPQHF
>TRBJ2-3|TRBV7-2
CASSGDITDTQYF
>TRBJ2-5|TRBV30
CAWSRGDLARETQYF
>TRBJ1-2|TRBV15
CATSRLMDRDGYTF
>TRBJ1-2|TRBV4-1
CASSQTRDRDKRGYTF
>TRBJ2-5|TRBV27
CASHRQGLKTQYF
>TRBJ1-1|TRBV12-5
CASGFTGAEAFF
>TRBJ2-1|TRBV30
CAWIAGNEQFF